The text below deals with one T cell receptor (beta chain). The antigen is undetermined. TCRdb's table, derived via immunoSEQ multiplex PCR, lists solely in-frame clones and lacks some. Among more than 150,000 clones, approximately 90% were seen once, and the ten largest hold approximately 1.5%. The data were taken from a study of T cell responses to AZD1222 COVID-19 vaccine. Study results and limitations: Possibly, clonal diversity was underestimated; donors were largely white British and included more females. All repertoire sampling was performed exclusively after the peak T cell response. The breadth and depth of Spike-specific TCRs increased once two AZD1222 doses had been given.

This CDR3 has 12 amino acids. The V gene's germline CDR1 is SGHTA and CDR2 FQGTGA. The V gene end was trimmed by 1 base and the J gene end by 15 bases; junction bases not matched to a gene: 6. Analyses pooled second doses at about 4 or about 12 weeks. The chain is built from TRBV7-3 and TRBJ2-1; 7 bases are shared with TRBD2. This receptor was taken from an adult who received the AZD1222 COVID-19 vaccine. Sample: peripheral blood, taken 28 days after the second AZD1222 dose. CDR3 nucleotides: TGTGCCAGCAGCTTAAACGGGAGGCCCCTGTTCTTC. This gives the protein CASSLNGRPLFF.